This T cell receptor (beta chain) stems from a study of identical twins. There are many counts of this clonotype. TCRdb analysed the 5' RACE reads with MiXCR anew, one entry per CDR3 protein. The table includes roughly 770,000 distinct CDR3 sequences, 15% to 20% detected once. From germline, CDR1 is DFQATT and CDR2 SNEGSKA (reference sequence). The V end was cut by 6 bases, the J end by 2 bases, with 8 bases between. This CDR3 region has 12 residues. Another study also made use of these data, one on T cells expressing NK-cell markers. That paper states: HCMV specificity of expanded NKG2C+ T cell clones remained unclear.

The J gene is TRBJ1-3, the V gene TRBV20-1, with D hard to call. The TCR comes from a young woman in good health. The sequencing input was PBMCs. CDR3 DNA: TGCAGTGCCCGGGGAGCTGGAAACACCATATATTTT. It encodes CSARGAGNTIYF.